A single T cell receptor (beta chain) is shown here with its context. This clone was detected a few times. It has no known antigen specificity. The sample holds no much larger clone one base away, and base qualities are not on file. TCRbeta CDR3 regions were amplified from genomic DNA using the immunoSEQ Assay, a bias-controlled multiplex PCR. Turning to the authors' computational methods: The number of nucleated cells in each sample was estimated from the amplification of reference gene primers within the assay. To quantify the absolute abundance of each unique TCRbeta CDR3 rearrangement, sequence reads were collapsed and filtered. Productive Simpson clonality was computed per sample as the square root of Simpson's diversity index over productive rearrangements. TCRdb holds this immuneACCESS table with in-frame rearrangements only. Some clones are missing; in checked studies, unresolved V genes explain under half, and the rest has no known cause. V and J calls and clone size are those listed in that table; D and trimming were worked out from the DNA. Counted in this sample were 250,000 or so clones; roughly nine tenths of them appeared once. The ten biggest clones cover about 4.5% of the sample.

This sample is part of a study of blood T cell repertoires in COVID-19 (dated by TCRdb to about 2020). As for the study more broadly: The collaborator samples originated in the United States, Italy and Spain and spanned the acute and convalescent phases of COVID-19. The samples were drawn from two sources: the first 160 participants of the ongoing ImmuneRACE study, and 1,200 or so subjects contributed by 6 global collaborators. Subjects who had been exposed to COVID-19, were actively infected with it, or had recovered from it provided the deeply sampled blood TCRbeta repertoires that made up the dataset. The repertoires were released in a freely available public database meant as a resource for research on the immune response to SARS-CoV-2. The sample metadata nearly always contained a de-identified subject ID, COVID-19 status, age in years and sex. The prospective study material was composed of cDNA or gDNA derived from T cells, B-cell-depleted T cells, or PBMCs. Where available, HLA class I and class II types were taken from metadata supplied by the sample provider and were not determined by assay-based typing. The paper's findings and limits, for the study overall: The quantity of clinical and demographic metadata differed by source and by participant and was supplied without curation.

A second Seattle source provided samples from volunteer blood donors who had recovered from COVID-19. Whole blood was collected in K2EDTA tubes by collaborating institutions according to the institutions' own protocols. For TCRbeta analysis, collaborator samples were shipped as frozen whole blood, as isolated PBMCs, or as DNA extracted from either sample type. V drops 6 bases and J drops 4 bases, leaving 9 bases in between. CDR1 and CDR2 were assigned from the germline V gene (reference sequence) as LNHDA and SQIVND. The CDR3 numbers 12 residues from cysteine through phenylalanine. The read is trimmed to its CDR3 DNA, 36 bases read in frame from base 1.

The chain uses TRBV19 and TRBJ1-1, with the D gene too uncertain to name. The sample was peripheral blood. The TCR was taken from a woman aged 40-49 years who had recovered from COVID-19. The nucleotide sequence reads TGTGCCAGTAGGACGACTGGCACTGAAGCTTTCTTT. This translates into CASRTTGTEAFF.